The sample holds a few counts of the clone carrying this T cell receptor (beta chain). Its antigen is not identified. The trim removed 4 bases at V and 4 bases at J, leaving 3 bases unmatched. CDR3 length: 13 amino acids. Germline loops: CDR1 MNHEY, CDR2 SMNVEV (reference sequence). TCRdb reprocessed the RT-PCR reads with MiXCR, giving one entry per CDR3 protein. The table has over 150,000 distinct CDR3 sequences, around 10% seen once. The data were taken from a study of response to subunit inactivated influenza vaccine. Study results and caveats: Few new T cells, the authors suggested, are recruited by each seasonal influenza vaccination.

The input for sequencing was CD8+ T cells sorted from PBMCs, taken less than 25 months after vaccination. This TCR was recovered from a man aged 50-75 years who received an inactivated influenza vaccine. The chain joins TRBV27 to TRBJ2-7, with 8 bases that match TRBD1. CDR3 residues: CASSSWTGYEQYF. For the CDR3, the DNA is TGTGCCAGCAGTTCCTGGACAGGGTACGAGCAGTACTTC.